These 14 T cell receptor beta chains came from one sample sequenced in a study of blood T cells in healthy people across ages. Primers used in a second PCR of about 7 to 12 cycles were a sample-barcoded 5' primer and a J-beta primer mix. TCRdb recomputed calls from the 5' RACE reads with MiXCR, one row per CDR3 protein. The sample has over a million distinct CDR3 sequences; 35% to 45% are singletons. Specimen: blood. These receptors came from a woman aged 18 to 35 in good health.

This chain joins TRBV7-2 and TRBJ2-1; the D is unclear. Trimming cost V 3 bases and J 8 bases, with 20 bases left between them. The germline V gene encodes CDR1 SGHTA and CDR2 FQGNSA. This CDR3 region has 16 residues. The CDR3 coding sequence is TGTGCCAGCAGCTTCAGTTGGATGGGAAGCGTCGATGAGCAGTTCTTC. It translates to CASSFSWMGSVDEQFF.

The chain uses TRBV2 and TRBJ1-1; D not certain. V lost 2 bases to trimming and J lost 4 bases, with 8 bases between them. Germline assignment: CDR1 SNHLY and CDR2 FYNNEI. CDR3 size: 13 residues. The CDR3 coding sequence is TGTGCCAGCAGTGAAAATTCGGGCACTGAAGCTTTCTTT. Translation gives CASSENSGTEAFF.

The chain's CDR3 is CSANTGEKLFF. For the CDR3, the DNA is TGCAGTGCTAACACTGGCGAAAAACTGTTTTTT. The rearrangement joins TRBV20-1 to TRBJ1-4; D ambiguous. V dropped 4 bases and J dropped 8 bases, with 8 bases sitting between them. The CDR3 is made up of 11 amino acids. Germline CDR1 reads DFQATT; CDR2 reads SNEGSKA (reference sequence).

This clonotype has only a few counts. The J gene is TRBJ2-7, the V gene TRBV7-9, with TRBD2 matching 8 bases. CDR1 is SEHNR and CDR2 is FQNEAQ in the germline V gene (reference sequence). The trim removed 6 bases at V and 4 bases at J, leaving 11 bases unmatched. This CDR3 contains 15 residues. CDR3 sequence reads: CASSFTSGAPYEQYF. The DNA for the CDR3 is TGTGCCAGCAGTTTCACTAGCGGAGCTCCTTACGAGCAGTACTTC.

The V call is TRBV5-1, the J call TRBJ2-3; TRBD1 matches 8 bases. This CDR3 region has 13 residues. V lost 7 bases and J lost 5; bases outside the gene matches: 6. Germline V gene data show CDR1 as SGHRS and CDR2 as YFSETQ. CDR3 DNA sequence: TGCGCCAGCCAACCGACAGGGGTAGATACGCAGTATTTT. It yields the protein CASQPTGVDTQYF. Filled out from reference TRBV5-1 and TRBJ2-3, the complete variable domain reads KAGVTQTPRYLIKTRGQQVTLSCSPISGHRSVSWYQQTPGQGLQFLFEYFSETQRNKGNFPGRFSGRQFSNSRSEMNVSTLELGDSALYLCASQPTGVDTQYFGPGTRLTVL.

The genes are TRBV3-1 and TRBJ2-5; D uncertain. CDR1 is LGHDT, CDR2 YNNKEL, per germline (reference sequence). V lost 10 bases to trimming and J lost 11 bases, with 17 bases between them. This CDR3 comprises 11 residues. The CDR3 DNA sequence: TGTGCCACCCAAGATTACAATGAGCAGTACTTC. This gives the protein CATQDYNEQYF.

The J gene is TRBJ2-3, the V gene TRBV15; D is uncertain. The CDR3 covers 15 residues. Per germline, CDR1 LNHNV and CDR2 YYDKDF (reference sequence). The V end lost 1 base, the J end lost 2 bases, and 10 bases lay between the germline ends. DNA for the CDR3: TGTGCCACCAGCAGAGCCTGGGGTTCCACAGATACGCAGTATTTT. Its translation: CATSRAWGSTDTQYF.

The chain is built from TRBV6-5 and TRBJ2-1; 10 nucleotides align to TRBD2. Germline-derived CDR1 and CDR2 are MNHEY and SVGAGI. This CDR3 is 15 amino acids long. After removal of 6 bases from V and 5 bases from J, the junction contained 7 bases not matched to a gene. In DNA, the CDR3 is TGTGCCAGCAGGATGACTAGCGGGTCCAACAATGAGCAGTTCTTC. Its translation: CASRMTSGSNNEQFF.

The chain has TRBV12-3 or TRBV12-4 and TRBJ2-1, with 7 bases matching TRBD1. V lost 6 bases and J lost 5; bases outside the gene matches: 10. The CDR3 has 15 amino acids. This CDR3 is CASSIQGERDNEQFF. The CDR3 DNA reads as TGTGCCAGCAGCATCCAGGGGGAAAGGGACAATGAGCAGTTCTTC.

J is TRBJ2-3 and V is TRBV28, with 12 bases matching TRBD2. V lost 5 bases to trimming and J lost 2 bases; unmatched junction nucleotides: 5. The CDR3 is 16 residues long. Germline V gene data show CDR1 as MDHEN and CDR2 as SYDVKM. The CDR3 bases are TGTGCCAGCAGTCGACTAGCGGGGGTGCACACAGATACGCAGTATTTT. This codes for CASSRLAGVHTDTQYF.

This chain connects TRBV7-8 to TRBJ1-2; D perhaps matches TRBD1 (5 bases). V was pared by 1 base and J by 4 bases, with 13 bases between. Looked up from germline, CDR1 is SGHVS and CDR2 is FQNEAQ. This CDR3 has 15 amino acids. CDR3 region: CASSLVRGESYGYTF. The CDR3 DNA sequence: TGTGCCAGCAGCTTAGTGAGGGGTGAGAGCTATGGCTACACCTTC.

This chain connects TRBV20-1 to TRBJ1-6, with 10 nucleotides matching TRBD1. CDR1 DFQATT and CDR2 SNEGSKA come from the germline V gene (reference sequence). The CDR3 runs to 16 residues. V lost 5 bases and J lost 9; bases outside the gene matches: 13. The CDR3: CSAETGQGKRSSPLHF. In DNA, the CDR3 is TGCAGTGCTGAAACGGGACAGGGGAAAAGGAGTTCACCCCTCCACTTT.

V and J are TRBV29-1 and TRBJ2-5; tentatively, D is TRBD2 (5 bases). This CDR3 has 15 amino acids. The V gene lost 3 bases and the J gene lost 6 bases, with 20 bases spanning the gap. The germline gives CDR1 SQVTM, CDR2 ANQGSEA. For the CDR3, the DNA is TGCAGCGTTGACAGACTACCACGACCCGCGAAGACCCAGTACTTC. Residues: CSVDRLPRPAKTQYF.

A single count supports this clonotype. The rearrangement uses TRBV28 and TRBJ2-4; D call uncertain. The end of the DNA is better explained by TRBJ2-7, so the J call may be wrong. The CDR3 runs 15 residues. CDR1 and CDR2 from the germline V gene are MDHEN and SYDVKM. The CDR3 loop reads CASSLNGQVAYEQYF. In DNA form, the CDR3 reads TGTGCCAGCAGTTTAAATGGGCAGGTAGCCTACGAGCAGTACTTC.